Each of the 10 T cell receptor beta chains below was sequenced from the same sample in a study of blood T cell repertoires in COVID-19. Some clones are missing from TCRdb's copy, which holds only in-frame ones; the method was immunoSEQ multiplex PCR. The table records approximately 150,000 clones, 80% to 90% of them present only once. The sequencing sample was made of PBMCs or T cells enriched from blood (not recorded which). Every receptor here comes from a man aged 45 to 65 who had recovered from COVID-19.

V is TRBV28 and J is TRBJ1-1; D gene uncertain. Germline-derived CDR1 and CDR2 are MDHEN and SYDVKM. V lost 3 bases, J lost 8 bases, and 10 bases lay in between. The CDR3 totals 12 residues. CDR3 bases: TGTGCCAGCAGTTTGGCGGTTGGGGAAGCTTTCTTT. This encodes CASSLAVGEAFF.

The CDR3 region is CASSLTVQAKNIQYF. CDR3 coding DNA: TGCGCCAGCAGCCTGACAGTCCAAGCCAAAAACATTCAGTACTTC. The chain joins TRBV5-1 to TRBJ2-4; D might be TRBD1 (5 bases). CDR1 and CDR2 from the germline V gene are SGHRS and YFSETQ. The CDR3 has 15 residues. Deletions cut 4 bases from V and 0 bases from J, with 11 bases between.

CDR3 nucleotides: TGTGCCAGCAGCCCCCTGAGGGAGGGGCAGTTCTTC. It specifies CASSPLREGQFF. The chain recombines TRBV5-8 with TRBJ2-1; 7 bases map to TRBD2. With V trimmed by 4 bases and J by 12 bases, 7 bases remained unmatched. This CDR3 is 12 amino acids long. Germline loops: CDR1 SGHTS, CDR2 YDEGEE.

The chain is built from TRBV5-4 and TRBJ1-1, with TRBD1 matching 9 bases. J lost 5 bases, V lost 4 bases, and 6 bases had no gene match. Germline CDR1 is SGHNT and CDR2 is YYREEE (reference sequence). This CDR3 has 14 amino acids. The chain's CDR3 is CASSPRDRATEAFF. The CDR3 bases are TGTGCCAGCAGCCCCCGGGACAGGGCAACTGAAGCTTTCTTT.

This chain uses TRBV5-1 with TRBJ1-1; 9 bases fit TRBD1. CDR3 length equals 17 residues. The V gene's germline CDR1 is SGHRS and CDR2 YFSETQ. The junction had 16 bases not matched to a gene; V was cut back by 9 bases and J by 1 base. CDR3 sequence (DNA): TGCGCCACCCGGTCAGGGACAGGGTTAGCCCCGAACACTGAAGCTTTCTTT. Its translation: CATRSGTGLAPNTEAFF.

This sequence joins TRBV2 and TRBJ2-2; 8 bases agree with TRBD2. V dropped 9 bases and J dropped 0; count of bases not matched to a gene: 3. CDR3 length: 14 amino acids. Germline CDR1 reads SNHLY; CDR2 reads FYNNEI. The CDR3 sequence is CARRAGANTGELFF. CDR3 bases: TGTGCCAGACGAGCGGGGGCGAACACCGGGGAGCTGTTTTTT.

V usage is TRBV3-1 (or the pseudogene TRBV3-2) and J usage is TRBJ2-3, with 8 bases aligning to TRBD2. The CDR3 runs to 15 residues. Germline V gives CDR1 LGHDT, CDR2 YNNKEL (reference sequence). Trimming removed 1 base from V and 5 bases from J; junction bases left unmatched: 5. CDR3 amino acids: CASSQVGGGRDTQYF. The CDR3 coding sequence is TGTGCCAGCAGCCAAGTCGGGGGGGGGAGAGATACGCAGTATTTT.

This chain links TRBV2 with TRBJ1-3, with D tentatively TRBD1 (5 bases). The V end lost 8 bases, the J end lost 2 bases, and 10 bases lay between the germline ends. Germline V lookup: CDR1 SNHLY, CDR2 FYNNEI. CDR3 length: 13 residues. CDR3 loop: CASLKGPGNTIYF. The CDR3 nucleotides read TGTGCCAGCTTGAAGGGGCCTGGAAACACCATATATTTT.

The rearrangement uses TRBV5-1 and TRBJ2-3, with 8 bases aligning to TRBD2. The CDR3 loop spans 14 amino acids. J lost 4 bases, V lost 3 bases, and 4 bases had no gene match. Germline V gene data show CDR1 as SGHRS and CDR2 as YFSETQ. CDR3 protein: CASSSGGVADTQYF. The CDR3 DNA follows: TGCGCCAGCAGCTCGGGAGGGGTCGCAGATACGCAGTATTTT.

This clone was counted only a few times. This CDR3 is CASSHDRQGTTNEQYF. DNA of the CDR3: TGTGCCAGCAGCCACGATCGACAGGGAACCACAAACGAGCAGTACTTC. This sequence joins TRBV6-7 and TRBJ2-7; 7 bases align to TRBD1. TRBV6-7 falls under the ORF class, with uncertain function. V shed 6 bases and J 5 bases; nucleotides not matched to a gene: 16. The CDR3 has 16 amino acids.